A single sample is the source of the 19 T cell receptor beta chains below, sequenced in a study of blood T cell repertoires in COVID-19. TCRdb's copy holds only in-frame clones and misses some; the assay was immunoSEQ multiplex PCR. This table has over 250,000 clones, about 80% appearing once. Sequenced: peripheral blood. Receptors originate from a woman in her 50s who had recovered from COVID-19.

The chain joins TRBV28 to TRBJ2-7, with a weak D call TRBD2 (7 bases). Germline V gene sequence: CDR1 MDHEN, CDR2 SYDVKM. This CDR3 comprises 16 residues. The germline V and J ends were trimmed by 3 bases and 4 bases, with 19 bases remaining between them. The CDR3 loop reads CASSLPGGGRVYEQYF. The CDR3 nucleotides read TGTGCCAGCAGTTTGCCGGGGGGCGGCAGGGTGTACGAGCAGTACTTC.

This chain uses TRBV9 with TRBJ1-2; D uncertain. The CDR3 spans 13 residues. Germline assignment: CDR1 SGDLS and CDR2 YYNGEE. Trimming removed 7 bases from V and 2 bases from J, with 12 bases in between. In nucleotides, the CDR3 is TGTGCCAGCCCAGAACAGATAAACTATGGCTACACCTTC. Protein sequence: CASPEQINYGYTF.

In its sample, this clone was seen a few times. The rearrangement links TRBV9 to TRBJ1-5; TRBD1 matches 9 bases. V was clipped by 4 bases and J by 0 bases; unmatched bases: 5. This CDR3 spans 16 amino acids. The germline V gene has CDR1 SGDLS and CDR2 YYNGEE. This CDR3 reads CASSPGTGYSNQPQHF. CDR3 bases: TGTGCCAGCAGCCCGGGGACAGGGTATAGCAATCAGCCCCAGCATTTT.

The chain has TRBV7-2 and TRBJ1-4; D perhaps matches TRBD1 (5 bases). Trimming removed 5 bases at V and 8 bases at J, with 18 bases between. The CDR3 has 15 amino acids. The V gene's germline CDR1 is SGHTA and CDR2 FQGNSA. The CDR3 spells CASSIGSGAWEKLFF. CDR3 coding DNA: TGTGCCAGCAGCATAGGGTCTGGGGCTTGGGAAAAACTGTTTTTT.

This clone was detected only a few times. This rearrangement joins TRBV30 to TRBJ2-5; 8 bases agree with TRBD1. J gave up 7 bases and V 4 bases, and 11 bases lay outside the gene matches. This CDR3 region has 14 residues. CDR1 is GTSNPN, CDR2 SVGIG, per germline (reference sequence). The CDR3: CAWNPTGEGRTQYF. CDR3 sequence (DNA): TGTGCCTGGAATCCGACAGGGGAAGGTCGGACCCAGTACTTC. Complete variable domain (other parts from reference TRBV30 and TRBJ2-5): SQTIHQWPATLVQPVGSPLSLECTVEGTSNPNLYWYRQAAGRGLQLLFYSVGIGQISSEVPQNLSASRPQDRQFILSSKKLLLSDSGFYLCAWNPTGEGRTQYFGPGTRLLVL.

The chain is built from TRBV29-1 and TRBJ2-1; 7 nucleotides agree with TRBD2. The CDR3 has 14 amino acids. With 5 bases clipped from V and 5 bases from J, the junction kept 9 bases outside the gene matches. In germline, CDR1 is SQVTM, CDR2 ANQGSEA. CDR3: CSVSRGSGHNEQFF. CDR3 bases: TGCAGCGTTTCTCGCGGGAGCGGCCACAATGAGCAGTTCTTC.

V is TRBV21-1 and J is TRBJ1-4. TRBV21-1 is a listed pseudogene. The CDR3 covers 12 residues. CDR3 sequence reads: CASIRRDEKLFF. The CDR3 DNA follows: TGTGCCAGCATTAGGAGAGACGAAAAACTGTTTTTT.

The chain combines TRBV7-2 with TRBJ2-5, with TRBD1 identical over 10 bases. CDR3 size: 16 residues. V lost 2 bases, J lost 5 bases, and 8 bases stayed unmatched. Looked up from germline, CDR1 is SGHTA and CDR2 is FQGNSA. Here the CDR3 reads CASSLLTGGAGETQYF. CDR3 DNA sequence: TGTGCCAGCAGCTTATTGACAGGGGGCGCGGGGGAGACCCAGTACTTC.

This clone was seen only a few times. The chain links TRBV7-2 to TRBJ1-5; 7 nucleotides line up with TRBD1. The CDR3 spans 15 residues. V lost 5 bases to trimming and J lost 9 bases; unmatched junction nucleotides: 13. Germline CDR1 is SGHTA and CDR2 is FQGNSA. CDR3 loop: CASSLGGSPSGPQHF. For the CDR3, the DNA is TGTGCCAGCAGCCTAGGGGGCAGTCCCAGTGGGCCCCAGCATTTT.

The chain carries TRBV5-1 and TRBJ1-1; tentative D call: TRBD1 (6 bases). Per germline, CDR1 SGHRS and CDR2 YFSETQ. V shed 3 bases and J shed 1 base, with 7 bases lying between them. The CDR3 spans 13 residues. The CDR3 DNA reads as TGCGCCAGCAGCTCAGGGGCGAACACTGAAGCTTTCTTT. Translated, it gives CASSSGANTEAFF.

This clone was recorded a few times. The chain links TRBV5-5 to TRBJ2-7; 7 bases map to TRBD1. The CDR3 runs 12 residues. With 4 bases clipped from V and 4 bases from J, the junction kept 2 bases outside the gene matches. In germline, CDR1 is SGHKS, CDR2 YYEKEE (reference sequence). CDR3 loop: CASSHRGYEQYF. The CDR3 DNA sequence: TGTGCCAGCAGCCACAGGGGTTACGAGCAGTACTTC.

The J gene is TRBJ2-7, the V gene TRBV18; 11 bases align to TRBD1. The CDR3 runs to 15 residues. Trimming at V came to 6 bases and at J to 3 bases, leaving 7 bases not matched to a gene. Germline V CDR1 and CDR2: KGHSH, LQKENI. The CDR3 loop is CASSPGTGGYYEQYF. The DNA for the CDR3 is TGTGCCAGCTCGCCCGGGACAGGGGGATACTACGAGCAGTACTTC. Together with reference TRBV18 and TRBJ2-7, the CDR3 gives the full variable domain: NAGVMQNPRHLVRRRGQEARLRCSPMKGHSHVYWYRQLPEEGLKFMVYLQKENIIDESGMPKERFSAEFPKEGPSILRIQQVVRGDSAAYFCASSPGTGGYYEQYFGPGTRLTVT.

This chain connects TRBV7-9 to TRBJ2-7; 8 bases agree with TRBD1. CDR1 is SEHNR, CDR2 FQNEAQ, per germline (reference sequence). Losses at the gene ends were 1 base for V and 3 bases for J; bases not matched to a gene: 11. The length of the CDR3 is 17 residues. The CDR3 nucleotides read TGTGCCAGCAGCTTAGGGGGGCCGGGACAGGCTGACTACGAGCAGTACTTC. Protein product: CASSLGGPGQADYEQYF.

V usage is TRBV24-1 and J usage is TRBJ2-5; D is uncertain. Trimming removed 3 bases at V and 5 bases at J, with 6 bases between. CDR1 is KGHDR, CDR2 SFDVKD, per germline. The CDR3 consists of 12 residues. The CDR3 DNA follows: TGTGCCACCAGTGATCGGGTGGAGACCCAGTACTTC. Amino acids: CATSDRVETQYF.

This chain joins TRBV13 and TRBJ2-7, with D unclear. Trimming removed 5 bases from V and 2 bases from J, with 10 bases in between. This CDR3 comprises 13 residues. Germline V gene data show CDR1 as PRHDT and CDR2 as FYEKMQ (reference sequence). In nucleotides, the CDR3 is TGTGCCAGCAGCCCGTTAGAGGCCTACGAGCAGTACTTC. As protein: CASSPLEAYEQYF.

The rearrangement joins TRBV3-1 (or the pseudogene TRBV3-2) to TRBJ2-5; 9 bases are a match to TRBD2. The V gene end was trimmed by 4 bases and the J gene end by 5 bases; junction bases not matched to a gene: 11. The length of the CDR3 is 16 residues. Per the germline V gene, CDR1 is LGHDT and CDR2 is YNNKEL (reference sequence). CDR3: CASSPIAGVVGETQYF. CDR3 in DNA: TGTGCCAGCAGCCCGATAGCGGGAGTGGTGGGGGAGACCCAGTACTTC.

The chain has TRBV10-3 and TRBJ2-7; a weak D match, TRBD1 (5 bases). The V gene's germline CDR1 is ENHRY and CDR2 SYGVKD. The CDR3 spans 15 residues. V was trimmed by 7 bases and J by 8 bases, leaving 24 bases between them. The CDR3 sequence is CAIKAPQGDLDKQYF. The CDR3 DNA follows: TGTGCCATCAAGGCCCCCCAGGGTGATCTCGACAAGCAGTACTTC.

On this clone: Distinct nucleotide sequences in the sample also encode this CDR3. V and J are TRBV6-5 and TRBJ2-7; D is undetermined. The germline CDR1 and CDR2 sequences are MNHEY and SVGAGI. The CDR3 runs 14 residues. The V and J ends lost 2 bases and 3 bases respectively, with 11 bases between them. The CDR3 reads CASSYGGRGYEQYF. CDR3 DNA sequence: TGTGCCAGCAGTTACGGTGGCAGAGGCTACGAGCAGTACTTC.

This chain joins TRBV5-6 and TRBJ2-7; 8 bases fit TRBD2. Germline values: CDR1 SGHDT, CDR2 YYEEEE. This CDR3 spans 16 amino acids. After removal of 4 bases from V and 4 bases from J, the junction contained 13 bases not matched to a gene. The CDR3 DNA is TGTGCCAGCAGCCGGGAGGGCCACCTCTCGGGGTACGAGCAGTACTTC. It encodes CASSREGHLSGYEQYF.